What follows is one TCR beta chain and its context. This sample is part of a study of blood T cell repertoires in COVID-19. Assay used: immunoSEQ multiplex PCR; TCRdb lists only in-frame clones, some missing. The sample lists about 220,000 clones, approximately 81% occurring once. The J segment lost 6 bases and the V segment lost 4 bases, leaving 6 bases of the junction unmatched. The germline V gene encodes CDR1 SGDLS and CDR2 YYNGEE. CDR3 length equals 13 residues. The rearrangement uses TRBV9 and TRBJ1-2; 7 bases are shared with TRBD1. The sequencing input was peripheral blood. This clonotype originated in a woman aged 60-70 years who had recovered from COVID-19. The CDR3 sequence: CASSMTGFNGYTF. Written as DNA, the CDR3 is TGTGCCAGCAGCATGACAGGGTTCAATGGCTACACCTTC.